The clone carrying this T cell receptor (beta chain) was seen a handful of times. What it recognizes is unknown. The record originates from a study of beta chain features in type 1 diabetes. Study as a whole: Patients were similar to healthy donors in age and gender (as well as in cell yields). Broader study findings: Insertions at VDJ junctions were less frequent in type 1 diabetes patients. These patients also deleted more nucleotides at the same junctions. HLA effects on TCRB rearrangement stayed unresolved here.

The investigators reverse transcribed all of the isolated RNA, so they sequenced expressed TCRB transcripts. TCRdb keeps only in-frame clones here, not all; method: immunoSEQ multiplex PCR. The sample has around 300,000 clones; about 8.5% are singletons. The source of this sequence is a woman under 30 in good health. Input material: central memory CD4+ T cells from blood.

CDR3 bases: TGTGCCAGCTCACCACGTGTTTCGCAGGGTTCTGAAGCTTTCTTT. Amino acids: CASSPRVSQGSEAFF. The chain carries TRBV18 and TRBJ1-1; a weak D match, TRBD1 (5 bases). The germline V gene encodes CDR1 KGHSH and CDR2 LQKENI. The length of the CDR3 is 15 residues. Trimming took off 1 base at V and 6 bases at J, with 15 bases between the two ends.